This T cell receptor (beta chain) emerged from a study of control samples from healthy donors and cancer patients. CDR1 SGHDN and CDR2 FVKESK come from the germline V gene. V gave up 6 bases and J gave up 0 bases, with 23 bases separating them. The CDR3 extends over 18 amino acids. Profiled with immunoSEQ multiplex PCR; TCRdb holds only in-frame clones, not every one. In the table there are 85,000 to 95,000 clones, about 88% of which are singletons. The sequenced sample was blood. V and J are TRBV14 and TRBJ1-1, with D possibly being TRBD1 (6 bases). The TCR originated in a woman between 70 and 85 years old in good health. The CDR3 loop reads CASSRTAGFDKMNTEAFF. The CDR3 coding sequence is TGTGCCAGCAGTCGGACAGCCGGATTCGATAAAATGAACACTGAAGCTTTCTTT.